The 3 T cell receptor beta chains reported below all come from one sample, sequenced in a study of tumor and adjacent non-tumor tissue in lung cancer. The template was RNA from unsorted bulk tissue. The library came from three nested PCR rounds adapted from ARM-PCR protocols. MiXCR was run by TCRdb on the multiplex PCR reads, yielding one entry per CDR3 protein. The sample contains 200,000 to 250,000 distinct CDR3 sequences, roughly 70% of which appear only once. Sequenced sample: lung tumor tissue. The receptors stem from a man between 60 and 75 years old with non-small cell lung cancer.

With respect to this clonotype: This could be a read error, since a much larger clone is one nucleotide away. The chain is built from TRBV4-1 and TRBJ2-3; D possibly corresponds to TRBD2 (5 bases). CDR1 and CDR2 from the germline V gene are MGHRA and YSYEKL. The CDR3 totals 15 residues. V lost 0 bases and J lost 6, with 13 bases in between. CDR3 amino acids: CASSQDEGLWDTQYF. CDR3 nucleotide sequence: TGCGCCAGCAGCCAAGATGAAGGACTGTGGGATACGCAGTATTTT.

Concerning this clonotype itself: Just one base apart from a much larger clone, this may be a read error. The chain links TRBV20-1 to TRBJ1-2, with a possible D match to TRBD1 (6 bases). The CDR3 is 13 residues long. CDR1 DFQATT and CDR2 SNEGSKA come from the germline V gene (reference sequence). Trimming took off 3 bases at V and 4 bases at J, with 12 bases between the two ends. The CDR3 is CSASIGGGYGYTF. DNA for the CDR3: TGCAGTGCTAGTATAGGGGGGGGCTATGGCTACACCTTC.

This clonotype was detected many times. The rearrangement uses TRBV4-2 and TRBJ1-2; D gene unclear. CDR1 LGHNA and CDR2 YNFKEQ come from the germline V gene. The CDR3 is 14 residues long. Trimming pared 0 bases from V and 4 bases from J, leaving 9 bases between. The CDR3 region has the DNA TGTGCCAGCAGCCAAGAAGGGCTGAGCTATGGCTACACCTTC. Protein: CASSQEGLSYGYTF.